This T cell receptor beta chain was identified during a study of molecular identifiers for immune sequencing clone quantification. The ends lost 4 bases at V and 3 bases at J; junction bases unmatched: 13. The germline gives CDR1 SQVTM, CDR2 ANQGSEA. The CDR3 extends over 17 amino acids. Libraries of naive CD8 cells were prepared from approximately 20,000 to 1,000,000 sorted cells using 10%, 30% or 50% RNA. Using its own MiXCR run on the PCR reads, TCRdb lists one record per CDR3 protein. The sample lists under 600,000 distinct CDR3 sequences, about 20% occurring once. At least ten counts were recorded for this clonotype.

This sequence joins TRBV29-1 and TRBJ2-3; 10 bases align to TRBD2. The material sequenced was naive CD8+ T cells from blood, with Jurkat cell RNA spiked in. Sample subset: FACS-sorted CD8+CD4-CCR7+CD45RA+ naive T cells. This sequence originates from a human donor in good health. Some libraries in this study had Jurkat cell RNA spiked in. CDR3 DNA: TGCAGCGTTGTTATCCTAGCGGGAGTGCGAGGGACAGATACGCAGTATTTT. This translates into CSVVILAGVRGTDTQYF.